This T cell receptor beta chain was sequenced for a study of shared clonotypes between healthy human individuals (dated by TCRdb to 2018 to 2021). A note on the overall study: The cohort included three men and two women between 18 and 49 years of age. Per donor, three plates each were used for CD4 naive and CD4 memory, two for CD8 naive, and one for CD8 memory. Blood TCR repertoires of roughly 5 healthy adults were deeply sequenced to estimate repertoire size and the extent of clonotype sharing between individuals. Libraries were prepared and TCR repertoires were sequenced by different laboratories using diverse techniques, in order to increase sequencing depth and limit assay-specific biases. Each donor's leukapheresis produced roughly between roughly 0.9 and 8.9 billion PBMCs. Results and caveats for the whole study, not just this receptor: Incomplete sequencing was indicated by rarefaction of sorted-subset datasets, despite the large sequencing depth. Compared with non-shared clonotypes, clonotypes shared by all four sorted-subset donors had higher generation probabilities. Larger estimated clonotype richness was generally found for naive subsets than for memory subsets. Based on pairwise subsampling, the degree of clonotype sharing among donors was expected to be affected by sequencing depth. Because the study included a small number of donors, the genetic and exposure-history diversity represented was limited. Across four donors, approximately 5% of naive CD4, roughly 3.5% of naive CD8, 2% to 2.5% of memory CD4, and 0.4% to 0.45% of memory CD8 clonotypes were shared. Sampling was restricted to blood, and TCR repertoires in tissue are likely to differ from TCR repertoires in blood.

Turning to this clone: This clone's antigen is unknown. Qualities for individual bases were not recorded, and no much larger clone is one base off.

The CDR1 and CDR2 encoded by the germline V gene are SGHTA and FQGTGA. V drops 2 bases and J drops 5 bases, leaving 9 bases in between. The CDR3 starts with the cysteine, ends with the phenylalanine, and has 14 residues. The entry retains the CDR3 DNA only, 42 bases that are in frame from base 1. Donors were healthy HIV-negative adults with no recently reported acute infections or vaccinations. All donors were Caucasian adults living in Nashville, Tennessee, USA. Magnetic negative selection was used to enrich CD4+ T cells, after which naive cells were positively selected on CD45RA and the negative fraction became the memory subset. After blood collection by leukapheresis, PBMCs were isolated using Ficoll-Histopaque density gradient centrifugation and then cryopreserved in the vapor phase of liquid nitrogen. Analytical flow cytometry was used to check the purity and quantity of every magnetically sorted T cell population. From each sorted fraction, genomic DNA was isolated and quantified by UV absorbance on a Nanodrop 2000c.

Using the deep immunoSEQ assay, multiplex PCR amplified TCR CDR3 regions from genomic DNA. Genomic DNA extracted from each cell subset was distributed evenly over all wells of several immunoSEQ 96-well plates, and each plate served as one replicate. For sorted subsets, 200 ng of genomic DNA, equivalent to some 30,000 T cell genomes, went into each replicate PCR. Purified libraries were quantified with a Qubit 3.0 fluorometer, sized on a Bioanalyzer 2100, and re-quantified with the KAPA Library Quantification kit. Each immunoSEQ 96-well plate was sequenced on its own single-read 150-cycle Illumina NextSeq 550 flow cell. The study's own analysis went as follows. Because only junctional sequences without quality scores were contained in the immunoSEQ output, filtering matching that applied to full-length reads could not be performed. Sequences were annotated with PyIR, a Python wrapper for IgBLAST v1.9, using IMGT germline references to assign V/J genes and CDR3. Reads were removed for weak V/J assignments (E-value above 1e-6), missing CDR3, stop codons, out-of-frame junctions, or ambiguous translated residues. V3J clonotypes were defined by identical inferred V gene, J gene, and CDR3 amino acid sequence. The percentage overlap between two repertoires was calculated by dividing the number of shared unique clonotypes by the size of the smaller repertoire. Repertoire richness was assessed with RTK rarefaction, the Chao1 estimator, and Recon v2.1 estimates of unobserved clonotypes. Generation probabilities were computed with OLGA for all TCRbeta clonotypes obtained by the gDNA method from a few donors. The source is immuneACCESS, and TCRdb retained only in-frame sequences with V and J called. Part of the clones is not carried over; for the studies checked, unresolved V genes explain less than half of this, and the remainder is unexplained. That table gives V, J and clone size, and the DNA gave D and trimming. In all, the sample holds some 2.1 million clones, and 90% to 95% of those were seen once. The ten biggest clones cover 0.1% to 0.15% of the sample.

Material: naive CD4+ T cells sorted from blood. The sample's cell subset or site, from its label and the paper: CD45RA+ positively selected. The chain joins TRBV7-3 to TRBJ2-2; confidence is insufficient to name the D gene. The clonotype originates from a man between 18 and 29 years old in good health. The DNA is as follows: TGTGCCAGCAGCTTAGTTGGCGGAACCGGGGAGCTGTTTTTT. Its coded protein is CASSLVGGTGELFF.